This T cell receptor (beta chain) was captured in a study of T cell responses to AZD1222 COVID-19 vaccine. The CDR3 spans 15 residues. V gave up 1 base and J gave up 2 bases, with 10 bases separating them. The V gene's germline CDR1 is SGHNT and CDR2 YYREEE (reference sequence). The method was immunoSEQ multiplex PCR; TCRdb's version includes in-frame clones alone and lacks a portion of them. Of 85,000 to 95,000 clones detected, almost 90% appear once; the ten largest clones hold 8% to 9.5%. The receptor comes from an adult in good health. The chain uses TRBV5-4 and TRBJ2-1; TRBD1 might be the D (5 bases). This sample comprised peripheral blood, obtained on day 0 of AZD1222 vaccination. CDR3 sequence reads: CASSLQGNTYNEQFF. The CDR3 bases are TGTGCCAGCAGCTTGCAGGGTAACACCTACAATGAGCAGTTCTTC.